The rows below give T cell receptor beta chains drawn from one sample of a study of blood T cell repertoires in COVID-19. Produced via immunoSEQ multiplex PCR; TCRdb's table is partial and in-frame only. The repertoire holds 230,000 or so clones, with 90% as singletons. Material: peripheral blood. Receptors originate from an older woman with COVID-19, enrolled during active disease. Both conserved end residues are part of each CDR3. Fields, in order: clone size, J gene, V gene, D gene, CDR3 DNA, CDR3 protein. A D gene is named only where the DNA matches it firmly. Size tells how often a clone was seen (once, few, many) or the class of an expanded clone, and some rows leave it out.

-	TRBJ2-7	TRBV7-2	-	TGTGCCAGCAGCTTGAACAGCCGGCAGTGGGAGCAGTACTTC	CASSLNSRQWEQYF
-	TRBJ2-1	TRBV27	TRBD1	TGTGCCAGCAGTTGGACAGGGATTGAGCAGTTCTTC	CASSWTGIEQFF
-	TRBJ1-6	TRBV14	-	TGTGCCAGCAGCCTACAACCGGGGAATTCACCCCTCCACTTT	CASSLQPGNSPLHF
-	TRBJ1-3	TRBV18	-	TGTGCCAGCTCTCCGGGCTCTGGAAACACCATATATTTT	CASSPGSGNTIYF
once	TRBJ1-2	TRBV7-2	-	TGTGCCAGCAGCTTAAAGATCGCTGGGGCGACCACCTTC	CASSLKIAGATTF
-	TRBJ1-4	TRBV4-2	TRBD1	TGTGCCAGCAGCCCCGGACAGGTTGAGTTCGCAACTAATGAAAAACTGTTTTTT	CASSPGQVEFATNEKLFF
-	TRBJ2-7	TRBV6-5	-	TGTGCCAGCAGCCGTGGGACAAGCTACGAGCAGTACTTC	CASSRGTSYEQYF
-	TRBJ2-7	TRBV6-4	TRBD2	TGTGCCAGCAGTGAACTAGCGGGGTCCTACGAGCAGTACTTC	CASSELAGSYEQYF
-	TRBJ1-4	TRBV18	-	TGTGCCAGCTCCTCTGAGGCCGGGTATGAAAAACTGTTTTTT	CASSSEAGYEKLFF
-	TRBJ2-3	TRBV2	TRBD2	TGTGCCAGTCCTAGCCCCGGGACTAGCGGGGGTCCTAGCACAGATACGCAGTATTTT	CASPSPGTSGGPSTDTQYF
-	TRBJ1-5	TRBV6-6	TRBD1	TGTGCCAGCAGTTGGGGACAGGGTCAGCCCCAGCATTTT	CASSWGQGQPQHF
once	TRBJ1-2	TRBV4-2	-	TGTGCCAGCAGCCGCGACTCCTATGGCTACACCTTC	CASSRDSYGYTF
once	TRBJ2-1	TRBV15	TRBD2	TGTGCCACCAGCAGAGGTCTAGCGGGGCTGGGTGAGCAGTTCTTC	CATSRGLAGLGEQFF
-	TRBJ1-2	TRBV5-1	-	TGCGCCAGCAGCCTGACAGGAAATGGCTACACCTTC	CASSLTGNGYTF
-	TRBJ1-2	TRBV2	-	TGTGCCAGCAGTTCCAGAAACTATGGCTACACCTTC	CASSSRNYGYTF
-	TRBJ2-5	TRBV6-1	TRBD1	TGTGCCAGCAGTGAAACGGGGCAGGGGGCGAGGGAGACCCAGTACTTC	CASSETGQGARETQYF
-	TRBJ1-2	TRBV4-3	-	TGCGCCAGCAGCCAAGATCTCCGGGGATGGAACTATGGCTACACCTTC	CASSQDLRGWNYGYTF
-	TRBJ1-1	TRBV5-4	-	TGTGCCAGCAGCTTATATCACAGTGGGAGACCTATGAACACTGAAGCTTTCTTT	CASSLYHSGRPMNTEAFF
-	TRBJ1-4	TRBV2	TRBD1	TGTGCCAGCAGCCTGGGACAGCAAATTAATGAAAAACTGTTTTTT	CASSLGQQINEKLFF
-	TRBJ2-1	TRBV3-1/TRBV3-2	TRBD1	TGTGCCAGCAGCCACGGACAGGGAAGCGATGAGCAGTTCTTC	CASSHGQGSDEQFF
-	TRBJ1-1	TRBV4-2	-	TGTGCCAGCAGCCAAGATCTAGGAGGGAGAGGTGATGCTTTCTTT	CASSQDLGGRGDAFF
-	TRBJ1-1	TRBV11-2	-	TGTGCCAGCAGCTTAGAAGGGAGGCGAGGGTTCGGCCGACTAGATGAAGCTTTCTTT	CASSLEGRRGFGRLDEAFF
-	TRBJ2-1	TRBV9	TRBD1	TGTGCCAGCAGCGTAGGCGGGACAGGTTTTGGCTACAATGAGCAGTTCTTC	CASSVGGTGFGYNEQFF
-	TRBJ1-5	TRBV19	TRBD1	TGTGCCAGTAGCTTAACAGGGGCTCAGCCCCAGCATTTT	CASSLTGAQPQHF
-	TRBJ2-7	TRBV12-3/TRBV12-4	-	TGTGCCAGCAGTACTGTGGGGGGCTACGAGCAGTACTTC	CASSTVGGYEQYF
-	TRBJ2-2	TRBV7-3	-	TGTGCCAGCAGCTTATCGGTTAACGGGGAGCTGTTTTTT	CASSLSVNGELFF
-	TRBJ1-5	TRBV12-3/TRBV12-4	-	TGTGCCAGCAGTTTATCGGTGCGGCAGCCCCAGCATTTT	CASSLSVRQPQHF
-	TRBJ2-3	TRBV29-1	TRBD2	TGCAGCTTAAGCGGGGGCAAGAGGGACACAGATACGCAGTATTTT	CSLSGGKRDTDTQYF